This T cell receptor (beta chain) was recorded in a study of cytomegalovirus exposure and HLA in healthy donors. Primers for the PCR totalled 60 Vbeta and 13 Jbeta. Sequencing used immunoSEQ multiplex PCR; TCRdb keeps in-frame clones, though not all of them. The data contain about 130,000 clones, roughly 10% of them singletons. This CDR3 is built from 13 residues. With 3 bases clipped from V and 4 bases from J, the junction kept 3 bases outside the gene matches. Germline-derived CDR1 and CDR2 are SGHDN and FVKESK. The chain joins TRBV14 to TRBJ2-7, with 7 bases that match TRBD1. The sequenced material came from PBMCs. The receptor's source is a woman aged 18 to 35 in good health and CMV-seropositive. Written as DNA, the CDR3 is TGTGCCAGCAGCCAGAAACAGGGGTACGAGCAGTACTTC. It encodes CASSQKQGYEQYF. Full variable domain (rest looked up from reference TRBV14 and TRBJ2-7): EAGVTQFPSHSVIEKGQTVTLRCDPISGHDNLYWYRRVMGKEIKFLLHFVKESKQDESGMPNNRFLAERTGGTYSTLKVQPAELEDSGVYFCASSQKQGYEQYFGPGTRLTVT.